One and the same sample provided the 24 T cell receptor beta chains below, sequenced in a study of tumor-infiltrating lymphocytes in primary liver carcinoma. Co-extracting RNA and DNA was done with roughly 17-31 mg of unsorted bulk tissue as input. With a constant-region primer, TCR beta cDNA was made from approximately 450 ng of total RNA. ARM-PCR was slightly modified, and three nested multiplex PCR rounds with it gave rise to the TCR beta libraries. A C-beta reverse primer was combined with TRBV1-TRBV30 forward primers in the first two PCR rounds, and each round had about 10 cycles. One entry per CDR3 protein, called by TCRdb with MiXCR from the multiplex PCR reads. The sample lists more than 85,000 distinct CDR3 sequences, 80% to 85% occurring once. The sequenced material came from liver tumor tissue from sampling region 3. Indicated subset: tumor region T3, left-lateral pole. All receptors derive from a man between 35 and 55 years old with primary liver carcinoma and hepatitis B virus infection.

A remark on this clonotype: Here the CDR3 omits its conserved ending phenylalanine or tryptophan, so a read error is the likely source. The chain couples TRBV6-6 to TRBJ1-1; 8 nucleotides match TRBD1. Germline V lookup: CDR1 MNHNY, CDR2 SVGAGI (reference sequence). The CDR3 runs 13 residues. The CDR3: CVSITGGTTEAFS. The CDR3 nucleotides are TGTGTCAGCATCACAGGGGGGACTACTGAAGCTTTCTCT.

The chain employs TRBV6-6 and TRBJ2-7; D perhaps matches TRBD2 (5 bases). From germline, CDR1 is MNHNY and CDR2 SVGAGI (reference sequence). This CDR3 region has 14 residues. DNA of the CDR3: TGTGTCAACAGTTACTCGGGGTGGGGAAGCGAGCAGTACTTC. The encoded protein is CVNSYSGWGSEQYF.

The chain joins TRBV29-1 to TRBJ2-4; D uncertain. The CDR3 contains 14 residues. The V and J ends lost 8 bases and 1 base respectively, with 15 bases between them. The germline V gene has CDR1 SQVTM and CDR2 ANQGSEA. The chain's CDR3 is CSILLIGAKNIQYF. In DNA, the CDR3 is TGCAGCATCCTGCTTATTGGGGCCAAAAACATTCAGTACTTC.

Concerning this clonotype: Mismatch with germline at one junction end may stem from a read error. This chain connects TRBV28 to TRBJ2-1; 11 positions agree with TRBD2. Germline CDR1 reads MDHEN; CDR2 reads SYDVKM. The CDR3 has 14 amino acids. The DNA for the CDR3 is TGTGCCAGCAGCTCCGTCGGAACTAGCGGGAGCGGACTCTTC. Translating it yields CASSSVGTSGSGLF.

This CDR3 reads CASRTGTSGYNERFF. The CDR3 coding sequence is TGTGCCAGCAGAACCGGGACTAGCGGTTACAATGAGAGGTTCTTC. This chain connects TRBV6-2 or TRBV6-3 to TRBJ2-1; 11 bases agree with TRBD2. With 6 bases clipped from V and 15 bases from J, the junction kept 16 bases outside the gene matches. Germline V lookup: CDR1 MNHEY, CDR2 SVGEGT. This CDR3 comprises 15 residues.

This clonotype was counted only a few times. One junction end does not reproduce the germline sequence, and a read error may be involved. V gene TRBV12-3 or TRBV12-4 combines with J gene TRBJ2-5; unclear D gene. The CDR3 has 14 residues. The CDR3 protein is CTSSLGTTSRTQYF. The CDR3 nucleotides are TGTACCAGCAGTTTAGGAACCACCTCTCGGACCCAATACTTC.

For this clonotype: The junction shows a germline mismatch at one end, possibly a read error. The chain combines TRBV4-3 with TRBJ1-1, with D perhaps matching TRBD1 (5 bases). Germline loops: CDR1 LGHNA, CDR2 YSLEER. CDR3 length: 16 residues. CDR3 sequence: CANSPVGGGMNIEAFF. CDR3 in DNA: TGCGCCAACAGCCCTGTGGGCGGGGGAATGAACATTGAAGCTTTCTTT.

As to this clonotype: A read error may account for a junction end that differs from germline. J is TRBJ2-3 and V is TRBV6-6, with TRBD1 matching 7 bases. The CDR3 length is 15 residues. Looked up from germline, CDR1 is MNHNY and CDR2 is SVGAGI (reference sequence). For the CDR3, the DNA is TGTGCCAGCACTCTCGACCTAGGGGGCACAGATACGCGGTATTTT. This encodes CASTLDLGGTDTRYF.

A note on this clonotype: The germline gene is not matched at one end of the junction; a read error may be the cause. The chain recombines TRBV6-2 or TRBV6-3 with TRBJ2-7; 8 bases line up with TRBD2. This CDR3 spans 18 amino acids. Germline assignment: CDR1 MNHEY and CDR2 SVGEGT. CDR3 sequence (DNA): TGTGCTAGCAGTTTATCGAGGACTAACGGGAGGGCTCTGCACGAGCAGTACTTC. As protein: CASSLSRTNGRALHEQYF.

Points on this clonotype: Since no conserved phenylalanine or tryptophan closes the CDR3, a read error is the likely cause. The rearrangement joins TRBV6-6 to TRBJ2-5; D unclear. This CDR3 spans 12 amino acids. CDR1 is MNHNY and CDR2 is SVGAGI in the germline V gene (reference sequence). V was cut by 6 bases and J by 5 bases, with 10 bases left in between. The CDR3 DNA is TGTGCCAGCAGCCCTGTCGTGGAGACCCAGTACGTC. Translated, it gives CASSPVVETQYV.

Turning to this clonotype: This CDR3 fails to terminate in the conserved phenylalanine or tryptophan, so it likely reflects a read error. V usage is TRBV28 and J usage is TRBJ1-2, with D possibly TRBD1 on 5 matching bases. CDR3 length equals 15 residues. The V gene's germline CDR1 is MDHEN and CDR2 SYDVKM. The germline V and J ends were trimmed by 4 bases and 7 bases, with 19 bases remaining between them. The CDR3 loop reads CASSSALQWRGGYTL. Written as DNA, the CDR3 is TGTGCCAGCAGTTCCGCCCTACAGTGGAGGGGTGGCTACACCCTC.

In regard to this clonotype: One end of the junction varies from germline; a read error may be responsible. The chain employs TRBV4-2 and TRBJ2-3; 7 bases agree with TRBD2. CDR3 size: 17 residues. Per germline, CDR1 LGHNA and CDR2 YNFKEQ. The CDR3 bases are TGTGTCAGCAGCCTCCCCGGGACTACCACCCGGGGAGATACGCAGTATTTT. The encoded protein is CVSSLPGTTTRGDTQYF.

This chain connects TRBV6-5 to TRBJ1-5; no definite D call. Looked up from germline, CDR1 is MNHEY and CDR2 is SVGAGI. The V end lost 8 bases, the J end lost 7 bases, and 9 bases lay between the germline ends. The CDR3 extends over 11 amino acids. In DNA, the CDR3 is TGTGCCAGCGGTGTAATCCAGCCCCAGCATTTT. Translation: CASGVIQPQHF.

The V call is TRBV29-1, the J call TRBJ2-3; 8 bases are shared with TRBD1. V gave up 4 bases and J gave up 5 bases; unmatched junction bases: 17. Germline loops: CDR1 SQVTM, CDR2 ANQGSEA. CDR3 size: 17 residues. CDR3 bases: TGCAGCGTTGTGGGGTCCGGGACAGGCATTGATAGAGATACGCAGTATTTT. This encodes CSVVGSGTGIDRDTQYF.

The V call is TRBV6-2 or TRBV6-3, the J call TRBJ1-1, with TRBD1 as a possible D gene (5 bases). Germline V gene data show CDR1 as MNHEY and CDR2 as SVGEGT. There are 14 residues in the CDR3. Trimming pared 2 bases from V and 3 bases from J, leaving 10 bases between. The CDR3 DNA sequence: TGTGCCAGCAGTTACCAGGGAGCTGACACTGAAGCTTTCTTT. This sequence encodes CASSYQGADTEAFF.

Note on this clonotype: This likely comes from a read error, as the CDR3 has no conserved phenylalanine or tryptophan at its end. The chain combines TRBV11-1 with TRBJ2-1; maybe TRBD2 (6 bases). The CDR3 is made up of 17 amino acids. In germline, CDR1 is SGHAT, CDR2 FQDESV (reference sequence). The CDR3, as DNA: TGTGCCAGCAGCTCTCCTTCGAGTAGCGGATCCTACGATGAACAGTTCCTC. Its protein product is CASSSPSSSGSYDEQFL.

In the case of this clonotype: This may arise from a read error, as a much more abundant clone is one base away. V gene TRBV5-1 combines with J gene TRBJ2-7; D is perhaps TRBD1 or TRBD2 (6 bases each). V lost 3 bases, J lost 3 bases, and 16 bases lay in between. This CDR3 is built from 15 residues. In germline, CDR1 is SGHRS, CDR2 YFSETQ. The CDR3 here is CASSSTGDNLYEQYF. The CDR3 region has the DNA TGCGCCAGCAGCTCTACGGGGGACAACCTCTACGAGCAGTACTTC.

This clonotype appeared once. A read error may account for a junction end that differs from germline. The genes are TRBV29-1 and TRBJ2-5, with 8 bases aligning to TRBD2. Germline loops: CDR1 SQVTM, CDR2 ANQGSEA. The CDR3 consists of 13 residues. In DNA form, the CDR3 reads TGTAGCGTTGAAGGGACTAGGAAGGAGACCCAGTGCTTC. Translating it yields CSVEGTRKETQCF.

With respect to this clonotype: An end of the junction differs from the germline gene, which may be a read error. The chain joins TRBV5-6 to TRBJ2-7; TRBD1 or TRBD2 may be the D gene (5 bases each). The CDR3 spans 13 residues. Per germline, CDR1 SGHDT and CDR2 YYEEEE. DNA for the CDR3: TGTGTCAGCAGCCTGACCGGGGCCCACGAGCAGTACTTC. Translating gives CVSSLTGAHEQYF.

This clonotype was recorded many times. V gene TRBV4-3 combines with J gene TRBJ2-7; 7 bases align to TRBD1. The CDR3 length is 15 residues. Germline CDR1 is LGHNA and CDR2 is YSLEER. Trimming took 0 bases from V and 11 from J; bases not matched to a gene: 13. This CDR3 reads CASSQDTGTADAEYF. In DNA form, the CDR3 reads TGCGCCAGCAGCCAAGATACGGGGACAGCAGACGCGGAGTACTTC.

About this clonotype itself: The conserved final phenylalanine or tryptophan is absent from the CDR3, which likely points to a read error. The chain has TRBV10-2 and TRBJ2-6; D remains unclear. The CDR3 consists of 16 residues. Germline loops: CDR1 WSHSY, CDR2 SAAADI. CDR3 DNA: TGCGCCAGCAGTGCCAATCTTGACTCTGGGGTCAACGTCCTGACTTTA. This encodes CASSANLDSGVNVLTL.

This sequence joins TRBV5-5 and TRBJ2-1; a weak D match, TRBD2 (6 bases). V was shortened by 5 bases and J by 3 bases, with 15 bases between the two germline ends. The CDR3 contains 15 residues. Germline-derived CDR1 and CDR2 are SGHKS and YYEKEE (reference sequence). The DNA for the CDR3 is TGTGCCAGCAGTCCATCGTGCGGGATCTACAATGAGCAGTTCTTC. Amino acid sequence: CASSPSCGIYNEQFF.

This chain links TRBV6-1 with TRBJ2-7; 8 bases align to TRBD2. The CDR3 consists of 14 residues. The germline gives CDR1 MNHNS, CDR2 SASEGT. With 10 bases clipped from V and 2 bases from J, the junction kept 10 bases outside the gene matches. The CDR3 spells CANRLAGLPYEQYF. CDR3 coding DNA: TGTGCCAACCGGCTAGCGGGTCTCCCCTACGAGCAGTACTTC.

This clonotype has only one observation. The junction differs from germline at one of its ends, possibly a read error. The chain recombines TRBV11-1 with TRBJ2-7; D is ambiguous. This CDR3 comprises 17 residues. Germline lookup yields CDR1 SGHAT and CDR2 FQDESV (reference sequence). CDR3 protein: CASSLGPTGEDSYEQYF. The CDR3 nucleotides read TGCGCCAGCAGCTTAGGGCCGACGGGTGAAGACTCCTACGAGCAGTACTTC.